Shown below are 2 T cell receptor beta chains from a single sample sequenced in a study of blood T cells in healthy people across ages. A J-beta primer mix and a sample-barcoded 5' primer were used in a second PCR of about 7 to 12 cycles. TCRdb re-called the 5' RACE reads through MiXCR, storing one row per CDR3 protein. The repertoire holds 1.5 million to 2 million distinct CDR3 sequences, with roughly 50% as singletons. Sequenced: blood. These receptors originate from a woman between 40 and 50 years old in good health.

V usage is TRBV7-3 and J usage is TRBJ2-1; D call uncertain. The germline gives CDR1 SGHTA, CDR2 FQGTGA. This CDR3 has 15 residues. V gave up 0 bases and J gave up 1 base, with 7 bases separating them. CDR3 DNA sequence: TGTGCCAGCAGCTTAACGTTCGGGTCCTACAATGAGCAGTTCTTC. It codes for CASSLTFGSYNEQFF.

The chain employs TRBV7-2 and TRBJ2-7; no clear D gene. Germline V gene sequence: CDR1 SGHTA, CDR2 FQGNSA. Between the trimmed V and J ends, which lost 3 bases and 4 bases, there was a span of 7 bases. This CDR3 contains 12 residues. The CDR3 sequence: CASSFQVYEQYF. CDR3 in DNA: TGTGCCAGCAGCTTCCAGGTATACGAGCAGTACTTC.